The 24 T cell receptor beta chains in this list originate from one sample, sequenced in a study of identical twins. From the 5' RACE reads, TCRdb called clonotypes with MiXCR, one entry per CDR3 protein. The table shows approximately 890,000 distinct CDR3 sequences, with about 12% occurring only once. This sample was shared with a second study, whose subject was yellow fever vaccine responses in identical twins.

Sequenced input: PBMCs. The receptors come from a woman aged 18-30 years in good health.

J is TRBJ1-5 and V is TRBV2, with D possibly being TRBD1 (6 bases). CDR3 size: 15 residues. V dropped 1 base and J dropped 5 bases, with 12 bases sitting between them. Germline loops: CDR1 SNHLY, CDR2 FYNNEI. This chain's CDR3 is CASSEVPRGYQPQHF. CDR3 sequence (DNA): TGTGCCAGCAGTGAAGTTCCCAGGGGTTATCAGCCCCAGCATTTT.

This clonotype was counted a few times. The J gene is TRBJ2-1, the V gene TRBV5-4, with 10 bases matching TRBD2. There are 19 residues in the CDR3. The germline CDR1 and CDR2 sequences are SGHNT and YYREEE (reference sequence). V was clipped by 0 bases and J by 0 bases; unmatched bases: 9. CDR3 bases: TGTGCCAGCAGCTTGGGAGCATCCTCTAGCGGGAGCTCCTACAATGAGCAGTTCTTC. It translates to CASSLGASSSGSSYNEQFF.

The CDR3 sequence: CASSPGTPPGSEQYF. CDR3 in DNA: TGTGCCAGCAGTCCGGGAACACCACCGGGGAGCGAGCAGTACTTC. J is TRBJ2-7 and V is TRBV12-3 or TRBV12-4; perhaps TRBD2 as D (5 bases). The V end was cut by 5 bases, the J end by 6 bases, with 20 bases between. The CDR3 covers 15 residues.

The CDR3 spells CASSPQGAGDEKLFF. CDR3 nucleotides: TGCGCCAGCAGCCCCCAGGGGGCGGGAGATGAAAAACTGTTTTTT. The chain joins TRBV5-1 to TRBJ1-4, with 8 positions matching TRBD1. The CDR3 totals 15 residues. CDR1 and CDR2 from the germline V gene are SGHRS and YFSETQ. Trimming took 4 bases from V and 6 from J; bases not matched to a gene: 8. Filled out from reference TRBV5-1 and TRBJ1-4, the complete variable domain reads KAGVTQTPRYLIKTRGQQVTLSCSPISGHRSVSWYQQTPGQGLQFLFEYFSETQRNKGNFPGRFSGRQFSNSRSEMNVSTLELGDSALYLCASSPQGAGDEKLFFGSGTQLSVL.

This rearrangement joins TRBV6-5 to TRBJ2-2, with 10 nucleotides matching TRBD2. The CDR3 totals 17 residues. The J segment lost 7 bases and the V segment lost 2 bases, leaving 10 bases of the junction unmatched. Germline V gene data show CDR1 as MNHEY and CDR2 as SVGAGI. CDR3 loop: CASSYGPSGSGGGELFF. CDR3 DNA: TGTGCCAGCAGTTACGGGCCTAGCGGGAGCGGTGGCGGGGAGCTGTTTTTT.

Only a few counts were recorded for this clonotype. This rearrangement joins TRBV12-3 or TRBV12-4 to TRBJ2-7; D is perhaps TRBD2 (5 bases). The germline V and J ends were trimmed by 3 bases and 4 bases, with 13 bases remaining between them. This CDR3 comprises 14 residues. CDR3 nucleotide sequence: TGTGCCAGCAGTTTGAGGGCATTCGGGTACGAGCAGTACTTC. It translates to CASSLRAFGYEQYF.

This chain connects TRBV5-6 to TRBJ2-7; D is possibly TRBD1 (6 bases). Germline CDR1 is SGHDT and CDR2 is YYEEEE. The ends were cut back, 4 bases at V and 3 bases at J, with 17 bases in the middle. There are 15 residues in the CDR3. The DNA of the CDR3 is TGTGCCAGCAGCCCGGACAGTGTGAGCCTCTACGAGCAGTACTTC. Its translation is CASSPDSVSLYEQYF.

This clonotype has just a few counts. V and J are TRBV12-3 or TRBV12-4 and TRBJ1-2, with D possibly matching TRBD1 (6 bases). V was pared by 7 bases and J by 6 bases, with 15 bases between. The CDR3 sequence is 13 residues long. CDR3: CASNLGAVNGYTF. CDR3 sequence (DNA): TGTGCCAGCAACCTGGGGGCGGTAAATGGCTACACCTTC.

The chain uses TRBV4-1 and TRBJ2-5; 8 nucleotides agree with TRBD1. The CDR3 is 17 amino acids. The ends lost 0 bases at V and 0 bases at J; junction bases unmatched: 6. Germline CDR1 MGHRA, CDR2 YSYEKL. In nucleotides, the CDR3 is TGCGCCAGCAGCCAAGATAGCAGGGGGCCGTACCAAGAGACCCAGTACTTC. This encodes CASSQDSRGPYQETQYF.

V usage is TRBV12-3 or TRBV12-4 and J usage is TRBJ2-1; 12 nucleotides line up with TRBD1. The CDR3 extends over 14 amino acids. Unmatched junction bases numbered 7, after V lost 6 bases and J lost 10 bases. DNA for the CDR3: TGTGCCAGCAGAAGGGACAGGGGGCGCGACGAGCAGTTCTTC. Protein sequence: CASRRDRGRDEQFF.

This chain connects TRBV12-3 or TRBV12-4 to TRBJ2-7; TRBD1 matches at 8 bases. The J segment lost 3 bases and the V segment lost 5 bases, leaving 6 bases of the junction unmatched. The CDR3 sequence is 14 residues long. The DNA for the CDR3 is TGTGCCAGCAGTGACAGGGGCCCCCTCTACGAGCAGTACTTC. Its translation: CASSDRGPLYEQYF.

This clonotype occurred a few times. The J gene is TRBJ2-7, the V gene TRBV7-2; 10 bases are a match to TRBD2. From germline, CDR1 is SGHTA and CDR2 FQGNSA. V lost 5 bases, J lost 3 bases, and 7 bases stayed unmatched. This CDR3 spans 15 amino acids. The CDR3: CASSAPGLAHYEQYF. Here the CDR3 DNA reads TGTGCCAGCAGCGCACCGGGACTAGCGCACTACGAGCAGTACTTC. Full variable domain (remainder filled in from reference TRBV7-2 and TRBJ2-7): GAGVSQSPSNKVTEKGKDVELRCDPISGHTALYWYRQSLGQGLEFLIYFQGNSAPDKSGLPSDRFSAERTGGSVSTLTIQRTQQEDSAVYLCASSAPGLAHYEQYFGPGTRLTVT.

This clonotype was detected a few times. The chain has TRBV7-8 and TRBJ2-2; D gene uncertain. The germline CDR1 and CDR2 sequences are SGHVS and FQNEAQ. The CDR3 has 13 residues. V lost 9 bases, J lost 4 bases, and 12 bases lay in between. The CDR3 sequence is CASTFGATGELFF. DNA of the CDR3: TGTGCCAGTACCTTCGGCGCCACCGGGGAGCTGTTTTTT. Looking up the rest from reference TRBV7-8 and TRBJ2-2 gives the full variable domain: GAGVSQSPRYKVAKRGQDVALRCDPISGHVSLFWYQQALGQGPEFLTYFQNEAQLDKSGLPSDRFFAERPEGSVSTLKIQRTQQEDSAVYLCASTFGATGELFFGEGSRLTVL.

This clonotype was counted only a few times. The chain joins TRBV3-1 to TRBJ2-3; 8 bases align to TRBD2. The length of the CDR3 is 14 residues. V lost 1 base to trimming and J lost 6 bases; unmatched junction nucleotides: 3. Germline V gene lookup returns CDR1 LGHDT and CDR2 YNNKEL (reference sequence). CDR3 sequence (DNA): TGTGCCAGCAGCCAAGCTGCGGGGGGCGATACGCAGTATTTT. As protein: CASSQAAGGDTQYF.

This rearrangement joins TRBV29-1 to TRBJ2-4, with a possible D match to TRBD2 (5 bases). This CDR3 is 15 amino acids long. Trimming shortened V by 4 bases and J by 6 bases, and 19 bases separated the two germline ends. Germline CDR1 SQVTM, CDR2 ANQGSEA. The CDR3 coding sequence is TGCAGCGTTGTCTGGACCCAAGGCGCGGGAAACATTCAGTACTTC. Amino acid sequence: CSVVWTQGAGNIQYF.

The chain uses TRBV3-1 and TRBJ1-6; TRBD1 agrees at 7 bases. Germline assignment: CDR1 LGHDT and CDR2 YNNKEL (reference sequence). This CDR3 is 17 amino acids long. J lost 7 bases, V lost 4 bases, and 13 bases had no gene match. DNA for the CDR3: TGTGCCAGCAGCCCCAGACAGGGCCTAGGTAGAAATTCACCCCTCCACTTT. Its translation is CASSPRQGLGRNSPLHF.

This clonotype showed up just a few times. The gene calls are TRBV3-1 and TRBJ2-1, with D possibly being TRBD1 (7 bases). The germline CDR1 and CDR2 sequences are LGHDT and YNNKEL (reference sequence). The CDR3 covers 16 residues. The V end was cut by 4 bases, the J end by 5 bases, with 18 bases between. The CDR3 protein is CASSLRGQNLNNEQFF. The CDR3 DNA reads TGTGCCAGCAGCCTGCGGGGACAGAACCTCAACAATGAGCAGTTCTTC.

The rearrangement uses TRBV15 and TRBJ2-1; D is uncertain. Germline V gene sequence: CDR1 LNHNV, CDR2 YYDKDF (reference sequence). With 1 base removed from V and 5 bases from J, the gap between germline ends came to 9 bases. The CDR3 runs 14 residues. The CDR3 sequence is CATSRGGPHNEQFF. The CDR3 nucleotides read TGTGCCACCAGCAGAGGAGGCCCTCACAATGAGCAGTTCTTC.

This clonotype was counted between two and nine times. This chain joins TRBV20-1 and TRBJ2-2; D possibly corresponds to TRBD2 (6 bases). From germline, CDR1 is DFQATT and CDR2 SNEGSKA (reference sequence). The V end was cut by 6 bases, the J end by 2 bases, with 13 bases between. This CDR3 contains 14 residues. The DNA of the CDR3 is TGCAGTGCCTCGGCAGGGACTAACACCGGGGAGCTGTTTTTT. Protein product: CSASAGTNTGELFF.

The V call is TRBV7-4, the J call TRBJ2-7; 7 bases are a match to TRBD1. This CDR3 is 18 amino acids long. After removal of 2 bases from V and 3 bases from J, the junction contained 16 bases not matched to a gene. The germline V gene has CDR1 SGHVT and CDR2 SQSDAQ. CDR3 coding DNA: TGTGCCAGCAGCTTATTTTTGGAGCTTCGGCAGGGGGTCTACGAGCAGTACGTC. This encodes CASSLFLELRQGVYEQYV.

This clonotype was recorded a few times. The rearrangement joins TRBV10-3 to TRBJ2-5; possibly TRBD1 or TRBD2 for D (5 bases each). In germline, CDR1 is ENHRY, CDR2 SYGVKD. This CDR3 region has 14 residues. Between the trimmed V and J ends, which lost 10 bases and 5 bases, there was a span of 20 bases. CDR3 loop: CATGYMGRVETQYF. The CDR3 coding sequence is TGTGCCACCGGTTATATGGGGCGGGTGGAGACCCAGTACTTC.

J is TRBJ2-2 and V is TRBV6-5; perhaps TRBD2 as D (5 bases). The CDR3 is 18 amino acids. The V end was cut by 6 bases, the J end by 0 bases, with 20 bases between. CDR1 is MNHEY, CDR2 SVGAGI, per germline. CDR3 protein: CASSIYSTGTPNTGELFF. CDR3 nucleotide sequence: TGTGCCAGCAGCATTTACTCGACGGGAACCCCGAACACCGGGGAGCTGTTTTTT.

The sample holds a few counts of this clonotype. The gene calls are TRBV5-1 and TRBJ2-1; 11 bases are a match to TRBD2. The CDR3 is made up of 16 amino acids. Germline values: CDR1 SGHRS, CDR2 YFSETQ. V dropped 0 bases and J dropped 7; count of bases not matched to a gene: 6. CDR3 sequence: CASSLGTSGPPNEQFF. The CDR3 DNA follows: TGCGCCAGCAGCTTGGGGACTAGCGGGCCCCCGAATGAGCAGTTCTTC. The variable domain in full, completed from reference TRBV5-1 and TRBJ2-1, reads KAGVTQTPRYLIKTRGQQVTLSCSPISGHRSVSWYQQTPGQGLQFLFEYFSETQRNKGNFPGRFSGRQFSNSRSEMNVSTLELGDSALYLCASSLGTSGPPNEQFFGPGTRLTVL.

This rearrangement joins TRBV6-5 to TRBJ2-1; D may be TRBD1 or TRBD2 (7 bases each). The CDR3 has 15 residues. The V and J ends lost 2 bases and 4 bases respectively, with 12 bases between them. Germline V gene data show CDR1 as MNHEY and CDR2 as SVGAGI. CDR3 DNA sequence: TGTGCCAGCAGTTACGTCAGGGGGGGGTACAATGAGCAGTTCTTC. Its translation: CASSYVRGGYNEQFF.